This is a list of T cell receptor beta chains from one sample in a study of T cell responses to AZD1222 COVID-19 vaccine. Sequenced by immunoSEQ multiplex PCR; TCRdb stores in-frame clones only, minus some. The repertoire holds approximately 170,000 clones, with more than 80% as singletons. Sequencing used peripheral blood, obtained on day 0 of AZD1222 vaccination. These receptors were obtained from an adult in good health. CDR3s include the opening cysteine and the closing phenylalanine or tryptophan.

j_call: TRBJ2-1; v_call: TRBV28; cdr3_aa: CASSPPGGGAYEQFF
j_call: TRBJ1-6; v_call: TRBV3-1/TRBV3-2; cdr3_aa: CASSRGAYNSPLHF
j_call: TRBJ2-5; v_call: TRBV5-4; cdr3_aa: CASSPDRQETQYF
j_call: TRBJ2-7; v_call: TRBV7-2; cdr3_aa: CASSSRGAVNSYEQYF
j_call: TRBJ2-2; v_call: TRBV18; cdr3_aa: CASSPRTDANTGELFF
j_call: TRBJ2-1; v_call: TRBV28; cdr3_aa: CASSPLGLFQFF
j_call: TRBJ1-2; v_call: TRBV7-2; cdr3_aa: CASSPGQGAVGYTF
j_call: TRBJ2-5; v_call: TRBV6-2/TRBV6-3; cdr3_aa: CASSYYGRQETQYF
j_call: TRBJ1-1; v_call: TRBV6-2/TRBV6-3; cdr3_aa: CASSGETVRNTEAFF
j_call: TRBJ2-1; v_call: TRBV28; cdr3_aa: CASSTMDSKQFF
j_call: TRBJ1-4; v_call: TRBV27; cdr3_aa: CASSRGAYKKLFF
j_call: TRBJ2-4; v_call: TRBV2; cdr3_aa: CASSTDRARGYF
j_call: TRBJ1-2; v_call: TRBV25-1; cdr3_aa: CASSTTVMTTNYGYTF
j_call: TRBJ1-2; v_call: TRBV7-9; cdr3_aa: CASSLEDMFYGYTF
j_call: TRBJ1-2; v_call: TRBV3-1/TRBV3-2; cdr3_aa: CASSQELPGTYGYTF
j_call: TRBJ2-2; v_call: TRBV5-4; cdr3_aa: CASSLVAGGGTGELFF
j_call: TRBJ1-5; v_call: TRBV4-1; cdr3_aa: CASSPLWTHSNQPQHF
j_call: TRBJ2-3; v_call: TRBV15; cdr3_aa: CATSRPAGGPTDTQYF
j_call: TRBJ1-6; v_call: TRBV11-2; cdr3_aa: CASSLAQQGSNSPLHF
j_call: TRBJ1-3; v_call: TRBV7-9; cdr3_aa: CASSPGGAPLNTIYF
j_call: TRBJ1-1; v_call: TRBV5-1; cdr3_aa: CASSPGQGNGGLGEAFF
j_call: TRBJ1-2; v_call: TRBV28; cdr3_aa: CASSLTPGAGSLGNTF
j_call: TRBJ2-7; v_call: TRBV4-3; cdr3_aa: CASSPGTGVSEQYF
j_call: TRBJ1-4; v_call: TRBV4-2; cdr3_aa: CASRVWGTEKLFF
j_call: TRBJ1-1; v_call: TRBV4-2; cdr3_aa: CASSQDNQGTGGFLTEAFF
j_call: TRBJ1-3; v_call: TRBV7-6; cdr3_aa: CASSPLSSGDGNTIYF
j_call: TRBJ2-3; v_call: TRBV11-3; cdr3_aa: CASSPARGADTQYF
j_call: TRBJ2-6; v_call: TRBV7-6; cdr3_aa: CASSLRLAGSSGANVLTF
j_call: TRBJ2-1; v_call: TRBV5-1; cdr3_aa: CASSLAQLTYNEQFF
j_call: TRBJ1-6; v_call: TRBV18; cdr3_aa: CASSPPTREKVGNSPLHF
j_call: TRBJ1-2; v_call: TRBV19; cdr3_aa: CASRPAGGLDYGYTF
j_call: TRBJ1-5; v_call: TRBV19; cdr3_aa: CASSRKGGQGGTRGQPQHF
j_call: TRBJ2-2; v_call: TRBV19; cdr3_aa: CASSIQGSGELFF
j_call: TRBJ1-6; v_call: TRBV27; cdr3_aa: CASSLSSVLNSPLHF
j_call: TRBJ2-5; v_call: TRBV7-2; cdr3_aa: CASSFQAGGQQETQYF
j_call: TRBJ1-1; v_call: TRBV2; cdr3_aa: CASSAGLTASPESFF
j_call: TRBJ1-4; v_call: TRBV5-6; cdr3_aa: CASSLNLRREKLFF
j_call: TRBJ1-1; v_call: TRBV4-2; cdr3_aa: CASSQALQGAGNTEAFF
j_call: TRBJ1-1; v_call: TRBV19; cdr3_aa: CASSREGFRDSMNTEAFF
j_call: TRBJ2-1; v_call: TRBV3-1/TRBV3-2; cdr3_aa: CASSQGTRGGEQFF
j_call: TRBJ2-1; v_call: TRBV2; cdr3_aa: CASDRGNKVSYNEQFF
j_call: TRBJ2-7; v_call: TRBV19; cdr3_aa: CASSISSRYEQYF
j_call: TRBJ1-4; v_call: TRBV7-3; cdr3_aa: CASSLGPGENEKLFF
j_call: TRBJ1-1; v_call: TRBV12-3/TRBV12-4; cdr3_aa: CASSRTVEAFF
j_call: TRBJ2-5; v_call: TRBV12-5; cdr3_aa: CASGLGRGETQYF
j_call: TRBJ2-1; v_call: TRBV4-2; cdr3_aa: CASSHENNEQFF